The clone carrying this TCR beta chain was detected once. As originally analysed: Amplification of reference gene primers provided the estimated nucleated cell counts. TCRdb keeps only in-frame clones here, not all; method: immunoSEQ multiplex PCR. Clone size and V and J calls were adopted from that table, with D and trimming inferred from the DNA. The table lists roughly 93,000 clones, 70% to 90% of them singletons. This entry belongs to a study of blood T cell repertoires in COVID-19. Study information: Collection of acute and convalescent COVID-19 samples took place in the United States, Italy and Spain.

This CDR3 region has 14 residues. Trimming left V 5 bases short and J 0 bases short, with 10 bases between. The germline CDR1 and CDR2 sequences are LNHDA and SQIVND (reference sequence). Material: peripheral blood. The source of this sequence is a man aged 50 to 60 with acute or convalescent COVID-19. This chain links TRBV19 with TRBJ1-1, with D uncertain. The CDR3 DNA is TGTGCCAGTAGTTTCCGGGAAATGAACACTGAAGCTTTCTTT. Amino acid sequence: CASSFREMNTEAFF.